The 13 T cell receptor beta chains in this list originate from one sample, sequenced in a study of neurological immune-mediated disorders. Using its own MiXCR run on the 5' RACE reads, TCRdb lists one record per CDR3 protein. In the table there are tens of thousands of distinct CDR3 sequences, 3.8% of which are singletons. Sequencing was carried out using PBMCs. Receptors originate from a man aged 30 to 45 with multiple sclerosis.

Many counts were recorded for this clonotype. The junction shows a germline mismatch at one end, possibly a read error. V usage is TRBV20-1 and J usage is TRBJ1-1, with D tentatively TRBD1 (5 bases). Germline values: CDR1 DFQATT, CDR2 SNEGSKA (reference sequence). The CDR3 is 15 residues long. For the CDR3, the DNA is TGCAGTGCTAGAGAGGTGGCAGGTCAGGGCACTGAAGCCTTCTTT. Protein: CSAREVAGQGTEAFF.

This clonotype showed up many times. This sequence joins TRBV12-3 or TRBV12-4 and TRBJ1-2; 7 bases align to TRBD1. The trim removed 1 base at V and 2 bases at J, leaving 7 bases unmatched. The CDR3 extends over 16 amino acids. Written as DNA, the CDR3 is TGTGCCAGCAGTTTAGGCCTGGACAGGCTGAACTATGGCTACACCTTC. Its protein product is CASSLGLDRLNYGYTF.

This clonotype occurred many times. The chain carries TRBV18 and TRBJ1-5; 7 bases fit TRBD1. Per germline, CDR1 KGHSH and CDR2 LQKENI. Trimming took 4 bases from V and 2 from J; bases not matched to a gene: 11. There are 17 residues in the CDR3. CDR3 sequence reads: CASSRLPGTEGNQPQHF. The CDR3 DNA follows: TGTGCCAGCTCACGGCTGCCCGGGACAGAAGGCAATCAGCCCCAGCATTTT.

This clonotype was detected ten times or more. CDR3: CASSLTAGKDTQYF. In DNA, the CDR3 is TGTGCCAGCAGCCTAACAGCGGGGAAAGATACGCAGTATTTT. The chain recombines TRBV3-1 with TRBJ2-3, with 7 bases matching TRBD2. This CDR3 is built from 14 residues. V shed 4 bases and J 5 bases; nucleotides not matched to a gene: 6. CDR1 and CDR2 from the germline V gene are LGHDT and YNNKEL (reference sequence).

The chain links TRBV6-2 or TRBV6-3 to TRBJ2-3; a weak D match, TRBD2 (6 bases). The CDR3 totals 13 residues. Trimming pared 5 bases from V and 4 bases from J, leaving 10 bases between. Germline assignment: CDR1 MNHEY and CDR2 SVGEGT. Written as DNA, the CDR3 is TGTGCCAGCAGTCTAGCGTTGGCAGATACGCAGTATTTT. This codes for CASSLALADTQYF.

This clonotype appeared many times. The gene calls are TRBV11-2 and TRBJ2-5; TRBD1 matches at 10 bases. Germline-derived CDR1 and CDR2 are SGHAT and FQNNGV. CDR3 size: 16 residues. Trimming cost V 5 bases and J 0 bases; bases outside gene matches: 6. CDR3 loop: CASSPLGQGNQETQYF. Here the CDR3 DNA reads TGTGCCAGCAGCCCCCTGGGACAGGGGAACCAAGAGACCCAGTACTTC.

This clonotype was seen at least ten times. The chain is built from TRBV6-6 and TRBJ1-4; D is uncertain. The germline V gene encodes CDR1 MNHNY and CDR2 SVGAGI (reference sequence). The CDR3 sequence is 12 residues long. V was cut by 5 bases and J by 7 bases, with 8 bases left in between. The CDR3 nucleotides are TGTGCCAGCAGTCTCCCCGGTGAAAAACTGTTTTTT. Encoded protein: CASSLPGEKLFF.

V usage is TRBV7-2 and J usage is TRBJ1-5; no definite D call. CDR3 length: 14 amino acids. Trimming cost V 5 bases and J 1 base, with 9 bases left between them. CDR1 and CDR2 from the germline V gene are SGHTA and FQGNSA. CDR3 loop: CASSPVGSNQPQHF. Written as DNA, the CDR3 is TGTGCCAGCAGCCCGGTGGGGAGCAATCAGCCCCAGCATTTT.

This clonotype was detected ten times or more. The rearrangement links TRBV6-1 to TRBJ2-2; 8 positions match TRBD1. Unmatched junction bases numbered 10, after V lost 2 bases and J lost 5 bases. The germline CDR1 and CDR2 sequences are MNHNS and SASEGT. The CDR3 sequence is 17 residues long. CDR3 DNA: TGTGCCAGCAGTGAACATAGGGGGACAGGAACAACCGGGGAGCTGTTTTTT. The encoded protein is CASSEHRGTGTTGELFF.

This clonotype was detected a few times. This chain links TRBV6-5 with TRBJ2-2, with unresolved D. V shed 2 bases and J shed 7 bases, with 8 bases lying between them. The CDR3 is 13 residues long. CDR1 and CDR2 from the germline V gene are MNHEY and SVGAGI. CDR3 DNA sequence: TGTGCCAGCAGTTACGGCCGGAACGGGGAGCTGTTTTTT. Its translation is CASSYGRNGELFF.

In this sample, this clonotype turned up a few times. The chain joins TRBV7-3 to TRBJ2-2; 8 bases align to TRBD2. V shed 2 bases, J shed 4 bases, and the junction held 3 bases outside the gene matches. CDR3 size: 15 residues. Germline-derived CDR1 and CDR2 are SGHTA and FQGTGA. CDR3 region: CASSLLAGFTGELFF. CDR3 nucleotides: TGTGCCAGCAGCTTACTAGCGGGTTTCACCGGGGAGCTGTTTTTT. Looking up the rest from reference TRBV7-3 and TRBJ2-2 gives the full variable domain: GAGVSQTPSNKVTEKGKYVELRCDPISGHTALYWYRQSLGQGPEFLIYFQGTGAADDSGLPNDRFFAVRPEGSVSTLKIQRTERGDSAVYLCASSLLAGFTGELFFGEGSRLTVL.

This clonotype has at least ten counts. The chain recombines TRBV12-3 or TRBV12-4 with TRBJ2-2, with a tentative D call TRBD1 (6 bases). Deletions cut 6 bases from V and 6 bases from J, with 14 bases between. CDR3 length: 14 amino acids. CDR3 in amino acids: CASRQGLAAGELFF. The CDR3 coding sequence is TGTGCCAGCAGACAGGGATTAGCCGCCGGGGAGCTGTTTTTT.

V gene TRBV18 combines with J gene TRBJ1-4; 9 nucleotides match TRBD1. The CDR3 covers 14 residues. With 0 bases clipped from V and 7 bases from J, the junction kept 0 bases outside the gene matches. Germline assignment: CDR1 KGHSH and CDR2 LQKENI. CDR3 sequence: CASSPPGQGEKLFF. The CDR3 DNA reads TGTGCCAGCTCACCACCGGGACAGGGTGAAAAACTGTTTTTT.